This T cell receptor beta chain was obtained from a study of cytomegalovirus exposure and HLA in healthy donors (dated by TCRdb to 2016 to 2017). Background for the entire study: An earlier analysis of roughly 570 of the donors reported roughly 300 Gb of sequence data and 95 million to 130 million unique TCR beta sequences obtained from about 179 million T cells. An early release covering just under 650 HLA-typed donors comprised approximately 300 gigabases of sequencing data and some 79 million unique TCR sequences. Of the 300 to 500 genotyped donors, 80% to 90% were placed in the genetic ancestry cluster associated with self-reported Caucasian donors. The study aimed to test whether signatures of past pathogen exposure could be identified by cataloging public T cell receptors. Using immunosequencing, the study profiled T cell repertoires from 640 or so subjects and related those repertoires to cytomegalovirus serostatus. In addition to the first cohort of around 670 subjects, a separate validation cohort of about 120 different subjects was used. The study combined high-throughput TCR immunosequencing, statistical association of individual TCRs with disease status, and machine learning to predict cytomegalovirus infection status. To study patterns of TCR occurrence, a later analysis re-analyzed previously published TCR beta repertoires from around 700 donors and added high-resolution HLA genotyping. The later analysis used no new phenotypic data to find candidate immune exposures, relying instead on TCR beta sequences and their occurrence across donors. In an earlier analysis of 550 to 700 of the donors, high-throughput TCR beta sequencing was used to judge whether each TCR beta V gene segment behaved as functional or pseudogenic. Donor age, sex, ethnicity and CMV serostatus were compiled alongside the repertoire data. A later genetic analysis used genome-wide SNP genotypes for about 60% of the roughly 700 donors, treating that subset as a discovery cohort. All discovery cohort repertoires had been generated on a single sequencing platform. Both class I and class II loci were covered by HLA typing, at four-digit resolution. The number of typed donors differed by locus: roughly 620-630 for A, B, C, DRB1 and DQB1; approximately 530 for DQA1; fewer than 610 for DPA1; and roughly 450 for DPB1. Roughly five DR-DQ haplotypes were treated as single units for association and clustering because of strong linkage in the cohort. Across some 400 genotyped donors of the cohort, an average of about 240,000 unique TCR beta nucleotide sequences per donor were sequenced, and around 20% of those sequences were non-productive. What the authors observed across the whole study: Some IMGT-functional V segments, including TRBV6-2 and TRBV6-3, could not be told apart with the 87-base-pair reads, so those segments were excluded. In vitro tests confirmed that a few of the cytomegalovirus-associated TCR beta chains recognize cytomegalovirus antigens. A later analysis associated 15,000 to 20,000 TCR beta sequences with specific HLA alleles at a false discovery rate of 0.05. The authors suggested that the approach could potentially be extended to other disease states and immunological phenotypes. When HLA alleles, especially DR and DQ, strongly co-occurred, attributing TCR associations to individual alleles was difficult. Across donors, most TCR sequences were observed very rarely, whereas some public TCRs were present in many individuals. In the study, 150 to 200 TCR beta chains were listed as associated with cytomegalovirus. A later analysis found that TCR association rates varied across HLA loci, with DRB1 alleles showing the most associated TCRs and HLA-C alleles the fewest. Because HLA typing was missing for some donors at each locus, association tests included only the typed subset. The earlier analysis of 450 to 700 of the donors excluded 15 to 20 rarely observed V segments, including chromosome 9 orphons, because counts were too low. In an earlier analysis of around 500 of the donors, most TCR beta V segments appeared in productive rearrangements about 87% or about 30% of the time, broadly matching IMGT annotations. A cluster of highly shared sequence variants was judged likely to be a technical artifact of the sequencing pipeline. Linkage disequilibrium might explain the correlated functional status among segregating V segments, but an unknown experimental factor could not be ruled out. For the cohort, immune exposure information was limited to CMV serostatus. Presence/absence analyses assumed roughly uniform sequencing depth across donors, an assumption that may not hold. According to a later analysis, most CMV-associated TCR beta chains appeared to be HLA-restricted, and the HLA associations seemed to be driven largely by CMV exposure. A further reported finding was that TCR beta sequences accurately predicted the HLA-A and HLA-B alleles for most subjects in the first cohort. In both the original and validation cohorts, the classifier was reported to diagnose cytomegalovirus status with high specificity and sensitivity. An association between a missense DCLRE1C variant and V-gene and J-gene trimming of TCR beta chains was found in a later genetic analysis and replicated in an independent cohort. A later genetic analysis reported fewer N-insertions in productive TCRs among donors in an Asian-associated ancestry cluster than the approximately 670-donor mean. In this cohort, only TCR beta chains were sequenced, and detectable features were limited by the absence of alpha or paired-chain data. According to a later analysis, parvovirus B19, influenza, CMV and Epstein-Barr virus appeared linked to several top co-occurrence clusters. In a later analysis, HLA-associated TCR beta chains were found to be more clonally expanded and to have lower generation probabilities than equally common non-associated chains.

The library was produced with the immunoSEQ multiplex PCR assay. For the multiplex PCR, a mixture combining 60 forward primers for TCR Vbeta segments and 13 reverse primers for TCR Jbeta segments was used. A multiplex PCR assay on genomic DNA amplified the CDR3 region of rearranged TCR beta genes. On the Illumina HiSeq System, the amplified TCR beta libraries were sequenced as 87-base-pair reads. The original methods were these. Across the 670 or so repertoires, a later analysis counted tens of millions of unique TCR beta chains, 9.5 million to 13 million of which were shared by at least two donors. A nearest-neighbor algorithm error-corrected the raw reads and collapsed the reads into unique sequences, merging closely related sequences to remove PCR and sequencing errors. CDR3 sequences were aligned to IMGT reference sequences to assign V, D and J gene segments. For a sequence to be retained, a match of at least six nucleotides was required to both a V gene segment and a J gene segment. Rearrangements were classified as productive when the CDR3 lacked stop codons and remained in frame with V and J, and all other rearrangements were classified as non-productive. Following IMGT convention, CDR3 was defined as the stretch from the second conserved V-encoded cysteine up to the conserved J-encoded phenylalanine. Sequences without an unambiguous match to a single V gene segment were excluded from the earlier analysis of over 500 of the donors. In an earlier analysis of several hundred of the donors, a V segment was called functional when productive rearrangements were above 56.7%, and segregating when the standard deviation between donors exceeded 5%. A statistical classification framework was built for diagnosing cytomegalovirus status from the catalog of TCR beta chain sequences. In a later analysis, TCR nucleotide sequences were compared against IMGT/GENE-DB human TR gene sequences so that V and J genes could be assigned. Using the TCRdist pipeline, a later analysis assigned CDR3 sequences along with most-parsimonious VDJ recombination scenarios. In a later analysis, each TCR beta chain was defined by its CDR3 amino acid sequence together with its V-gene family, and reads lacking a unique V-gene family were excluded. To address suspected cross-contamination and a sequencing artifact, a later analysis removed under 600 highly shared, low-generation-probability nucleotide sequences. In a later analysis, a clonal expansion index for each public chain was calculated from normalized within-repertoire ranks of inferred template counts. In a later analysis, generation probabilities were computed using a VDJ recombination model fitted to out-of-frame rearrangements, and the results were checked against IGoR. Hypergeometric tests were used in a later analysis to score TCR-TCR, TCR-HLA and TCR-CMV co-occurrence, with a repertoire-size bias correction applied to the TCR pairs. In a later analysis, false discovery rates were estimated by permuting HLA or CMV assignments 20 times. In a later analysis, co-occurring TCRs were grouped with DBSCAN, and TCRdist sequence similarity was added when clustering was performed within HLA-allele-positive subsets. For co-occurrence clustering, repertoires with fewer than 30,000 or more than 120,000 public chains were excluded, along with roughly 5 repertoires with anomalous nucleotide sharing. TCRdb's version of the immuneACCESS table is confined to in-frame rearrangements and falls short of the full clone set. An unresolved V gene accounts for under half of the shortfall where checked; the remainder is of unknown origin. The D gene and trimming were derived from the DNA, and the V and J assignments and clone size from that table. The sample records 45,000 to 60,000 clones, 72% of which are singletons. Of the sample, around 9.1% falls within the top ten clones.

The cohort was made up of roughly 670 healthy bone marrow donors. At the time of sampling, every cohort member was nominally healthy, though immune exposures that went unrecorded were likely present. The donor was CMV seronegative and was included in the group of over 300 seronegative cohort members. Each donor provided a peripheral blood sample, and peripheral blood mononuclear cells were used for TCR beta sequencing. Genomic DNA was extracted from the blood cell samples with the Qiagen DNeasy Blood Extraction Kit. Remarks on this clone: Its cognate antigen has yet to be identified. Nothing much larger sits one base from this clone, and base qualities are not available.

The CDR3, from cysteine to phenylalanine, totals 14 residues. The DNA shown is the 42-base CDR3, in frame from base 1. V is shortened by 6 bases, J by 4 bases, and the region joining them spans 12 bases. Reading the germline V gene (reference sequence) gives CDR1 LNHDA and CDR2 SQIVND. The sequence was collected from a woman aged 45-60 years in good health and CMV-seronegative. The V and J genes are TRBV19 and TRBJ2-2; the D gene identity is not certain. Sequenced input: PBMCs. The CDR3 loop reads CASRRERATGELFF. Here is the DNA: TGTGCCAGTAGGAGAGAAAGAGCCACCGGGGAGCTGTTTTTT. With the rest looked up from the reference TRBV19 and TRBJ2-2 genes rather than sequenced, the full variable domain is DGGITQSPKYLFRKEGQNVTLSCEQNLNHDAMYWYRQDPGQGLRLIYYSQIVNDFQKGDIAEGYSVSREKKESFPLTVTSAQKNPTAFYLCASRRERATGELFFGEGSRLTVL.